This T cell receptor (beta chain) comes out of a study of T cells in Graves' hyperthyroidism and ophthalmopathy. In its sample, this clonotype was seen many times. Its specificity is unknown. From RNA transcripts, TCR beta CDR3 regions were amplified. Researchers ran a first-round RT-PCR on the TCR CDR3 using the HTBI primer set. TCRdb passed the multiplex PCR reads through MiXCR, listing each CDR3 protein once. The table records hundreds of thousands of distinct CDR3 sequences, about 15% of them present only once. The trim removed 7 bases at V and 2 bases at J, leaving 3 bases unmatched. CDR1 and CDR2 from the germline V gene are SGHTA and FQGNSA. CDR3 length: 13 amino acids. Study-wide results and caveats: Separating ophthalmopathy from stable hyperthyroidism was achieved by a 13 V-J model. Expanded thyroid clonotypes (above 0.001) were mostly also found in blood.

Hyperthyroidism in the patients, aged 18 to 65, was newly diagnosed and under 2 months in duration. Reasons for excluding patients were uncontrolled infection, other autoimmune disease, pregnancy or lactation. The rearrangement links TRBV7-2 to TRBJ2-7; 9 bases agree with TRBD1. The sequence was obtained from a woman in her late teens or twenties with Graves' hyperthyroidism. Sequencing used blood. DNA for the CDR3: TGTGCCAGCAACAGGGGGCCAACCTACGAGCAGTACTTC. Encoded protein: CASNRGPTYEQYF.